What follows are 20 T cell receptor beta chains derived from one specimen sequenced in a study of OX40 agonist ivuxolimab in advanced cancers. The data were produced by immunoSEQ multiplex PCR, yet TCRdb's version contains in-frame clones alone and is incomplete. The sample lists 50,000 or so clones, about nine tenths occurring once. This material consisted of CD4+ or CD8+ T cells sorted from blood, taken in a trial of the OX40 agonist ivuxolimab. The receptors derive from an adult with an advanced solid tumor such as melanoma, head and neck, liver or kidney cancer.

The chain joins TRBV4-1 to TRBJ1-1; possibly TRBD1 for D (5 bases). The CDR3 consists of 16 residues. Trimming cost V 4 bases and J 0 bases, with 15 bases left between them. Germline loops: CDR1 MGHRA, CDR2 YSYEKL. The CDR3 is CASSPGRRAMNTEAFF. The CDR3 DNA reads as TGCGCCAGCAGCCCGGGACGGCGAGCTATGAACACTGAAGCTTTCTTT.

The chain links TRBV4-3 to TRBJ1-2, with D hard to call. Looked up from germline, CDR1 is LGHNA and CDR2 is YSLEER. The CDR3 spans 11 residues. Trimming pared 8 bases from V and 7 bases from J, leaving 11 bases between. This CDR3 reads CASGTSRGYTF. In nucleotides, the CDR3 is TGCGCCAGCGGTACTAGTCGTGGCTACACCTTC.

This sequence joins TRBV2 and TRBJ1-6; D may be TRBD1 (6 bases). The CDR3 length is 13 residues. Germline CDR1 reads SNHLY; CDR2 reads FYNNEI. V gave up 8 bases and J gave up 11 bases, with 16 bases separating them. CDR3 nucleotide sequence: TGTGCCAGCCGACAGGACAGCCAGACACCCCTCCACTTT. Translated: CASRQDSQTPLHF. Based on the CDR3 plus reference TRBV2 and TRBJ1-6, the full variable domain is EPEVTQTPSHQVTQMGQEVILRCVPISNHLYFYWYRQILGQKVEFLVSFYNNEISEKSEIFDDQFSVERPDGSNFTLKIRSTKLEDSAMYFCASRQDSQTPLHFGNGTRLTVT.

The chain joins TRBV20-1 to TRBJ1-2; no firm D call. The length of the CDR3 is 11 residues. Germline CDR1 reads DFQATT; CDR2 reads SNEGSKA (reference sequence). V shed 6 bases and J shed 12 bases, with 17 bases lying between them. CDR3 sequence: CSANLMGRHTF. CDR3 in DNA: TGCAGTGCCAATCTTATGGGTCGCCACACCTTC.

This sequence joins TRBV10-3 and TRBJ1-2, with 10 bases fitting TRBD1. In germline, CDR1 is ENHRY, CDR2 SYGVKD. J lost 2 bases, V lost 4 bases, and 10 bases had no gene match. This CDR3 spans 17 amino acids. This chain's CDR3 is CAISGQGAEVGNYGYTF. The DNA of the CDR3 is TGTGCCATCAGTGGACAGGGGGCCGAGGTTGGGAACTATGGCTACACCTTC.

The chain joins TRBV29-1 to TRBJ2-3; D may match TRBD1 or TRBD2 (5 bases each). The V gene's germline CDR1 is SQVTM and CDR2 ANQGSEA. The CDR3 runs to 14 residues. V dropped 6 bases and J dropped 5 bases, with 18 bases sitting between them. CDR3 region: CSVLGSGLGDTQYF. CDR3 bases: TGCAGCGTCCTGGGGTCGGGGCTGGGAGATACGCAGTATTTT.

The rearrangement uses TRBV7-2 and TRBJ1-4; the D is unclear. Germline CDR1 and CDR2: SGHTA and FQGNSA. The CDR3 consists of 12 residues. With 3 bases removed from V and 6 bases from J, the gap between germline ends came to 5 bases. The CDR3 nucleotides are TGTGCCAGCAGCTTTCGGTATGAAAAACTGTTTTTT. The encoded protein is CASSFRYEKLFF. The entire variable domain, with the rest obtained from reference TRBV7-2 and TRBJ1-4, is as follows: GAGVSQSPSNKVTEKGKDVELRCDPISGHTALYWYRQSLGQGLEFLIYFQGNSAPDKSGLPSDRFSAERTGGSVSTLTIQRTQQEDSAVYLCASSFRYEKLFFGSGTQLSVL.

V gene TRBV5-1 combines with J gene TRBJ1-1; TRBD1 matches at 8 bases. The CDR3 totals 16 residues. Trimming cost V 4 bases and J 3 bases; bases outside gene matches: 11. Germline V CDR1 and CDR2: SGHRS, YFSETQ. In DNA form, the CDR3 reads TGCGCCAGCAGCCCCCGGACAGGGACAGAGGACACTGAAGCTTTCTTT. It codes for CASSPRTGTEDTEAFF.

This chain connects TRBV5-1 to TRBJ2-5, with D maybe TRBD1 (6 bases). The CDR3 loop spans 14 amino acids. V was shortened by 4 bases and J by 1 base, with 11 bases between the two germline ends. Germline-derived CDR1 and CDR2 are SGHRS and YFSETQ. Here the CDR3 DNA reads TGCGCCAGCAGCACGGACAGTGGCCAAGAGACCCAGTACTTC. Its translation: CASSTDSGQETQYF.

The rearrangement links TRBV28 to TRBJ1-5; D gene uncertain. This CDR3 comprises 16 residues. Deletions cut 4 bases from V and 0 bases from J, with 13 bases between. The germline V gene has CDR1 MDHEN and CDR2 SYDVKM. CDR3 coding DNA: TGTGCCAGCAGTTCCCCATGGGAGGGTAGCAATCAGCCCCAGCATTTT. Amino acids: CASSSPWEGSNQPQHF.

V is TRBV7-9 and J is TRBJ2-3; 7 bases align to TRBD2. This CDR3 is built from 17 residues. Germline CDR1 SEHNR, CDR2 FQNEAQ (reference sequence). The junction had 10 bases not matched to a gene; V was cut back by 1 base and J by 3 bases. Here the CDR3 DNA reads TGTGCCAGCAGCTTAGGAACCCTAGCGGTTGAAACAGATACGCAGTATTTT. Translating gives CASSLGTLAVETDTQYF.

This CDR3 is CASSLAMGQGNEQYF. The DNA for the CDR3 is TGTGCCAGCAGCCTCGCCATGGGACAGGGTAACGAGCAGTACTTC. This chain uses TRBV4-2 with TRBJ2-7; 9 positions match TRBD1. Germline assignment: CDR1 LGHNA and CDR2 YNFKEQ. With V trimmed by 4 bases and J by 5 bases, 9 bases remained unmatched. CDR3 length: 15 amino acids.

The gene calls are TRBV5-1 and TRBJ2-7, with D possibly TRBD2 on 5 matching bases. The V end was cut by 4 bases, the J end by 6 bases, with 8 bases between. Germline V gene data show CDR1 as SGHRS and CDR2 as YFSETQ. The CDR3 loop spans 11 amino acids. The CDR3: CASSQAGEQYF. CDR3 DNA: TGCGCCAGCAGCCAGGCGGGCGAGCAGTACTTC.

The genes are TRBV5-4 and TRBJ1-1; possibly TRBD1 for D (5 bases). The CDR3 spans 14 residues. Looked up from germline, CDR1 is SGHNT and CDR2 is YYREEE (reference sequence). Trimming took off 4 bases at V and 1 base at J, with 11 bases between the two ends. This CDR3 reads CASSRSDRNTEAFF. CDR3 DNA: TGTGCCAGCAGCCGATCCGACAGGAACACTGAAGCTTTCTTT.

The chain has TRBV6-5 and TRBJ1-5, with D possibly matching TRBD1 (6 bases). CDR3 length: 15 amino acids. Deletions cut 4 bases from V and 4 bases from J, with 14 bases between. Germline V gene sequence: CDR1 MNHEY, CDR2 SVGAGI. CDR3 nucleotide sequence: TGTGCCAGCAGTTCCCTACAGGGTCAAAATCAGCCCCAGCATTTT. Translating gives CASSSLQGQNQPQHF.

The V gene is TRBV28, the J gene TRBJ1-2; 7 bases fit TRBD1. The CDR3 sequence is 14 residues long. Germline V gives CDR1 MDHEN, CDR2 SYDVKM. V dropped 4 bases and J dropped 4; count of bases not matched to a gene: 6. For the CDR3, the DNA is TGTGCCAGCAGTTCCGGACAGGAAAGCTATGGCTACACCTTC. Residues: CASSSGQESYGYTF.

The chain recombines TRBV28 with TRBJ2-7; D call uncertain. CDR3 length equals 15 residues. Germline V gives CDR1 MDHEN, CDR2 SYDVKM. Trimming removed 7 bases at V and 0 bases at J, with 16 bases between. The CDR3 sequence: CASTPTDGHSYEQYF. The CDR3 DNA reads TGTGCCAGCACCCCTACAGACGGGCACTCCTACGAGCAGTACTTC.

The chain combines TRBV5-6 with TRBJ2-7; TRBD1 matches at 11 bases. The CDR3 spans 14 residues. CDR1 SGHDT and CDR2 YYEEEE come from the germline V gene. After removal of 4 bases from V and 6 bases from J, the junction contained 6 bases not matched to a gene. CDR3 DNA: TGTGCCAGCAGCCGAGCCGGGACAGGGGGCGAGCAGTACTTC. It translates to CASSRAGTGGEQYF.

The V call is TRBV29-1, the J call TRBJ1-3, with 7 bases matching TRBD1. The junction had 8 bases not matched to a gene; V was cut back by 7 bases and J by 2 bases. This CDR3 has 14 amino acids. The germline V gene has CDR1 SQVTM and CDR2 ANQGSEA. CDR3 region: CSGLGTATGNTIYF. CDR3 coding DNA: TGCAGCGGGCTCGGGACAGCAACTGGAAACACCATATATTTT.

The chain is built from TRBV28 and TRBJ2-2, with D possibly TRBD2 on 6 matching bases. The CDR3 sequence is 13 residues long. The germline V gene encodes CDR1 MDHEN and CDR2 SYDVKM. The V end lost 11 bases, the J end lost 0 bases, and 10 bases lay between the germline ends. CDR3 residues: CASGTSNTGELFF. For the CDR3, the DNA is TGTGCCTCCGGGACTTCGAACACCGGGGAGCTGTTTTTT. Looking up the rest from reference TRBV28 and TRBJ2-2 gives the full variable domain: DVKVTQSSRYLVKRTGEKVFLECVQDMDHENMFWYRQDPGLGLRLIYFSYDVKMKEKGDIPEGYSVSREKKERFSLILESASTNQTSMYLCASGTSNTGELFFGEGSRLTVL.